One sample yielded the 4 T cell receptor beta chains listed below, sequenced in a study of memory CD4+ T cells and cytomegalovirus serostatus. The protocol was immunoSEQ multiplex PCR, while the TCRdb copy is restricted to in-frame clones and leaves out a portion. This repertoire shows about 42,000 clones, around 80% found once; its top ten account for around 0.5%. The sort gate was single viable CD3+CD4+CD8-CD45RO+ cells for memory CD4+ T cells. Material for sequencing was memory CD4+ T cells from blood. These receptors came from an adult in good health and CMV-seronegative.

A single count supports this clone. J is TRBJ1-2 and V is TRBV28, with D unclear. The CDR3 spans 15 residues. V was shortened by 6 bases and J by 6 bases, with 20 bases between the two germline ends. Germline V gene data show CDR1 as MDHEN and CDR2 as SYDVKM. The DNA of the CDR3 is TGTGCCAGCAGCGTGACCGGGATCTCAACTAATGGCTACACCTTC. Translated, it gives CASSVTGISTNGYTF.

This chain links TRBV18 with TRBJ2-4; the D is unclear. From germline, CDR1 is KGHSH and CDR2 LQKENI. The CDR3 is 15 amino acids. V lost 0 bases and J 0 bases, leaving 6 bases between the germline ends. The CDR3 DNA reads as TGTGCCAGCTCACCACCACAACCAGCCAAAAACATTCAGTACTTC. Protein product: CASSPPQPAKNIQYF. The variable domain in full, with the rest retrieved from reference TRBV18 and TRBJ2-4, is NAGVMQNPRHLVRRRGQEARLRCSPMKGHSHVYWYRQLPEEGLKFMVYLQKENIIDESGMPKERFSAEFPKEGPSILRIQQVVRGDSAAYFCASSPPQPAKNIQYFGAGTRLSVL.

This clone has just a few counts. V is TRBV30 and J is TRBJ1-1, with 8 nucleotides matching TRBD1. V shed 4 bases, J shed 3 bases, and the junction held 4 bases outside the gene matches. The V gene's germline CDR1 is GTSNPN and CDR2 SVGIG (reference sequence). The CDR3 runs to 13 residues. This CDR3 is CAWMDREDTEAFF. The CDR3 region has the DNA TGTGCCTGGATGGACAGGGAAGACACTGAAGCTTTCTTT.

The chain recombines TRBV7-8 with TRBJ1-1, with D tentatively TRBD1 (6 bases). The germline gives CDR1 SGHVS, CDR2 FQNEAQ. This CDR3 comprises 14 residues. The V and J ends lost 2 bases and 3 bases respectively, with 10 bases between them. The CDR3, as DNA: TGTGCCAGCAGCTTAACTGGGGGCGACACTGAAGCTTTCTTT. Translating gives CASSLTGGDTEAFF.